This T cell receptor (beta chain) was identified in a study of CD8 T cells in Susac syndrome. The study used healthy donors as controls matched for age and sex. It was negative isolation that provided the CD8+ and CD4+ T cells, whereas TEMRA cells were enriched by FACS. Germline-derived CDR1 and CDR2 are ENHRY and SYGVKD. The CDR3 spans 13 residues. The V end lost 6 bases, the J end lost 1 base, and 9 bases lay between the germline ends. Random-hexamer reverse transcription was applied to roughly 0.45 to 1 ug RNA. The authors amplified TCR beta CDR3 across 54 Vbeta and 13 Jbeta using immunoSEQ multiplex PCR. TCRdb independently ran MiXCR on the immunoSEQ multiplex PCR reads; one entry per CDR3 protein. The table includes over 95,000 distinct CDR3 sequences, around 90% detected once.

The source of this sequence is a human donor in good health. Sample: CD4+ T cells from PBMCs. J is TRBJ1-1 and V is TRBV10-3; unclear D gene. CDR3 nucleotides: TGTGCCATCAGAGGCCTCGGGAACACTGAAGCTTTCTTT. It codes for CAIRGLGNTEAFF.